Each of the 14 T cell receptor beta chains below was sequenced from the same sample in a study of shared clonotypes between healthy human individuals. Clones were sequenced by immunoSEQ multiplex PCR, and TCRdb holds only the in-frame ones, with some missing. The sample carries about 2.4 million clones, 80% to 95% recorded once. Source material: naive CD4+ T cells from PBMCs. Subset indicated: CD45RA+ positively selected. Receptors were obtained from a man younger than 35 in good health. Some clones in this sample may be carry-over from other donors' samples.

The chain couples TRBV29-1 to TRBJ2-1; D is possibly TRBD1 (5 bases). CDR1 and CDR2 from the germline V gene are SQVTM and ANQGSEA. The CDR3 contains 11 residues. V was cut by 3 bases and J by 9 bases, with 9 bases left in between. The CDR3 loop reads CSVDRRGEQFF. CDR3 in DNA: TGCAGCGTTGACCGTAGGGGTGAGCAGTTCTTC.

The chain uses TRBV28 and TRBJ2-7; 7 bases are a match to TRBD1. Losses at the gene ends were 7 bases for V and 2 bases for J; bases not matched to a gene: 11. The germline V gene has CDR1 MDHEN and CDR2 SYDVKM. This CDR3 has 15 residues. The CDR3 loop reads CASKDLRDSTYEQYF. The CDR3 nucleotides read TGTGCCAGCAAGGATCTGAGGGACAGCACCTACGAGCAGTACTTC.

The chain links TRBV2 to TRBJ1-4, with 8 positions matching TRBD1. Per germline, CDR1 SNHLY and CDR2 FYNNEI. There are 15 residues in the CDR3. The V and J ends lost 6 bases and 5 bases, in that order; junction bases with no gene match: 8. CDR3 nucleotides: TGTGCCAGCAGCTCTTCGGGACAGGTCAATGAAAAACTGTTTTTT. This gives the protein CASSSSGQVNEKLFF.

This clone was observed a single time. The J gene is TRBJ2-3, the V gene TRBV7-9; either TRBD1 or TRBD2 may supply D (5 bases each). CDR1 and CDR2 (germline): SEHNR, FQNEAQ (reference sequence). The CDR3 totals 17 residues. V shed 5 bases and J shed 2 bases, with 20 bases lying between them. The CDR3 protein is CASSTRRWGFITDTQYF. The CDR3 region has the DNA TGTGCCAGCAGCACTAGGCGATGGGGCTTCATCACAGATACGCAGTATTTT.

This chain uses TRBV7-8 with TRBJ2-7; possibly TRBD2 for D (7 bases). Germline V lookup: CDR1 SGHVS, CDR2 FQNEAQ. Between the trimmed V and J ends, which lost 1 base and 5 bases, there was a span of 18 bases. This CDR3 is built from 16 residues. The CDR3 region has the DNA TGTGCCAGCAGCTTAGGGGGGGGGCTATACGGGGACGAGCAGTACTTC. Its translation: CASSLGGGLYGDEQYF.

With regard to this clone: The same CDR3 also results from other DNA sequences found in this sample. The V and J genes are TRBV2 and TRBJ2-5; 7 bases map to TRBD1. With 5 bases clipped from V and 2 bases from J, the junction kept 5 bases outside the gene matches. CDR1 is SNHLY, CDR2 FYNNEI, per germline. CDR3 length equals 14 residues. CDR3 region: CASSSRTGQETQYF. Here the CDR3 DNA reads TGTGCCAGCAGTTCTAGGACAGGTCAAGAGACCCAGTACTTC.

V is TRBV10-1 and J is TRBJ2-5; 14 positions agree with TRBD2. The CDR3 consists of 16 residues. Germline CDR1 and CDR2: WNHNN and SYGVQD (reference sequence). The V and J ends lost 6 bases and 5 bases, in that order; junction bases with no gene match: 8. The DNA for the CDR3 is TGCGCCAGCAGCCCGGGACTAGCGGGAGACTCTGAGACCCAGTACTTC. Translated, it gives CASSPGLAGDSETQYF.

The V and J genes are TRBV5-1 and TRBJ1-4; D might be TRBD1 (6 bases). This CDR3 has 15 amino acids. Between the trimmed V and J ends, which lost 2 bases and 0 bases, there was a span of 8 bases. The germline gives CDR1 SGHRS, CDR2 YFSETQ. This chain's CDR3 is CASSLRGATNEKLFF. DNA for the CDR3: TGCGCCAGCAGCTTAAGGGGGGCAACTAATGAAAAACTGTTTTTT. Looking up the rest from reference TRBV5-1 and TRBJ1-4 gives the full variable domain: KAGVTQTPRYLIKTRGQQVTLSCSPISGHRSVSWYQQTPGQGLQFLFEYFSETQRNKGNFPGRFSGRQFSNSRSEMNVSTLELGDSALYLCASSLRGATNEKLFFGSGTQLSVL.

The rearrangement joins TRBV5-4 to TRBJ2-7; D not certain. Germline CDR1 and CDR2: SGHNT and YYREEE (reference sequence). V was shortened by 5 bases and J by 1 base, with 7 bases between the two germline ends. This CDR3 has 12 amino acids. The CDR3 DNA is TGTGCCAGCAGTGGAGTGTCCTACGAGCAGTACTTC. Translating it yields CASSGVSYEQYF. Based on the CDR3 plus reference TRBV5-4 and TRBJ2-7, the full variable domain is ETGVTQSPTHLIKTRGQQVTLRCSSQSGHNTVSWYQQALGQGPQFIFQYYREEENGRGNFPPRFSGLQFPNYSSELNVNALELDDSALYLCASSGVSYEQYFGPGTRLTVT.

Of note for this clone: This sample includes further DNA sequences coding for the same CDR3. The chain carries TRBV7-8 and TRBJ1-1, with D unclear. From germline, CDR1 is SGHVS and CDR2 FQNEAQ. The CDR3 is 14 amino acids. The V end lost 1 base, the J end lost 0 bases, and 6 bases lay between the germline ends. CDR3 protein: CASSLVALNTEAFF. For the CDR3, the DNA is TGTGCCAGCAGCTTAGTGGCTTTGAACACTGAAGCTTTCTTT.

The chain joins TRBV7-9 to TRBJ2-1, with D perhaps matching TRBD1 or TRBD2 (6 bases each). The V end was cut by 2 bases, the J end by 0 bases, with 11 bases between. The CDR3 spans 16 residues. Germline CDR1 and CDR2: SEHNR and FQNEAQ (reference sequence). CDR3 sequence reads: CASSLFRGDSYNEQFF. CDR3 coding DNA: TGTGCCAGCAGCTTATTTAGGGGGGACTCCTACAATGAGCAGTTCTTC.

The V call is TRBV28, the J call TRBJ2-7; TRBD2 matches at 11 bases. This CDR3 has 16 residues. V was pared by 2 bases and J by 2 bases, with 5 bases of the junction left unmatched. The germline CDR1 and CDR2 sequences are MDHEN and SYDVKM. CDR3 DNA sequence: TGTGCCAGCAGTTTACCCGGGACTAGCGGTCCCTACGAGCAGTACTTC. Its translation: CASSLPGTSGPYEQYF.

V gene TRBV5-1 combines with J gene TRBJ2-7; 8 bases line up with TRBD1. Per the germline V gene, CDR1 is SGHRS and CDR2 is YFSETQ. This CDR3 has 15 amino acids. Losses at the gene ends were 0 bases for V and 5 bases for J; bases not matched to a gene: 7. Here the CDR3 reads CASSLVGQGAHEQYF. In DNA form, the CDR3 reads TGCGCCAGCAGCTTGGTCGGCCAGGGGGCTCACGAGCAGTACTTC.

This clone is a singleton in its sample. V is TRBV7-9 and J is TRBJ2-7, with D perhaps being TRBD1 or TRBD2 (6 bases each). The germline gives CDR1 SEHNR, CDR2 FQNEAQ (reference sequence). Trimming took off 5 bases at V and 0 bases at J, with 14 bases between the two ends. The CDR3 length is 15 residues. DNA of the CDR3: TGTGCCAGCAGCCCCTGGGGGGACAACTCCTACGAGCAGTACTTC. Translated: CASSPWGDNSYEQYF.